The 27 T cell receptor beta chains below all came from one sample that was sequenced in a study of identical twins' blood T cells. TCRdb ran MiXCR on the 5' RACE reads and lists one entry per CDR3 protein. In the table there are 350,000 to 450,000 distinct CDR3 sequences, under 30% of which are singletons. The sample consisted of PBMCs. These receptors originate from a woman between 18 and 50 years old in good health.

The genes are TRBV7-3 and TRBJ2-2; 8 positions match TRBD2. The CDR3 runs to 17 residues. In germline, CDR1 is SGHTA, CDR2 FQGTGA. The V segment lost 2 bases and the J segment 1 base; nucleotides outside the gene matches: 6. The CDR3 loop is CASSLLVAGMNTGELFF. The CDR3 DNA follows: TGTGCCAGCAGCTTACTGGTAGCGGGGATGAACACCGGGGAGCTGTTTTTT.

This clonotype has only a few counts. The chain uses TRBV20-1 and TRBJ2-3; possibly TRBD1 for D (5 bases). Germline CDR1 and CDR2: DFQATT and SNEGSKA (reference sequence). This CDR3 comprises 15 residues. Trimming took off 0 bases at V and 2 bases at J, with 12 bases between the two ends. The CDR3 spells CSARDPRVVTDTQYF. CDR3 bases: TGCAGTGCTAGAGATCCCAGGGTTGTCACAGATACGCAGTATTTT.

This chain joins TRBV6-6 and TRBJ2-3, with 7 bases identical to TRBD1. The CDR3 extends over 12 amino acids. Germline CDR1 reads MNHNY; CDR2 reads SVGAGI (reference sequence). V lost 7 bases, J lost 8 bases, and 6 bases stayed unmatched. The CDR3 sequence is CASTEDRVTQYF. Here the CDR3 DNA reads TGTGCCAGCACCGAAGACAGGGTTACGCAGTATTTT.

As for this clonotype: A much larger clone lies a single base off, so this may be a read error. The CDR3 is CAGSPGRNEAFF. The CDR3 region has the DNA TGTGCCGGCAGCCCCGGGCGCAATGAAGCTTTCTTT. This chain uses TRBV3-1 with TRBJ1-1; no definite D call. The CDR3 consists of 12 residues. CDR1 LGHDT and CDR2 YNNKEL come from the germline V gene (reference sequence).

This clonotype has a handful of counts. The gene calls are TRBV14 and TRBJ1-5, with D uncertain. The CDR3 runs 13 residues. V lost 4 bases, J lost 3 bases, and 7 bases lay in between. CDR1 SGHDN and CDR2 FVKESK come from the germline V gene. As DNA, the CDR3 is TGTGCCAGCAGCCCGGGGTACAATCAGCCCCAGCATTTT. It encodes CASSPGYNQPQHF.

The chain couples TRBV30 to TRBJ2-3; D may correspond to TRBD1 or TRBD2 (5 bases each). Germline values: CDR1 GTSNPN, CDR2 SVGIG (reference sequence). The CDR3 covers 12 residues. Trimming took off 0 bases at V and 6 bases at J, with 7 bases between the two ends. The CDR3 bases are TGTGCCTGGAGTGTGGGGGAGGATACGCAGTATTTT. Translated, it gives CAWSVGEDTQYF. Full variable domain (remainder filled in from reference TRBV30 and TRBJ2-3): SQTIHQWPATLVQPVGSPLSLECTVEGTSNPNLYWYRQAAGRGLQLLFYSVGIGQISSEVPQNLSASRPQDRQFILSSKKLLLSDSGFYLCAWSVGEDTQYFGPGTRLTVL.

The V and J genes are TRBV5-1 and TRBJ1-1; TRBD1 might be the D (5 bases). Trimming removed 8 bases at V and 1 base at J, with 12 bases between. This CDR3 region has 13 residues. Germline CDR1 is SGHRS and CDR2 is YFSETQ. CDR3 region: CASGAGRNTEAFF. In DNA, the CDR3 is TGCGCCAGTGGGGCAGGGAGGAACACTGAAGCTTTCTTT.

The rearrangement uses TRBV14 and TRBJ2-1, with 9 bases fitting TRBD2. The germline V gene has CDR1 SGHDN and CDR2 FVKESK. This CDR3 has 16 residues. V shed 4 bases and J 5 bases; nucleotides not matched to a gene: 9. CDR3 protein: CASSLRASGINNEQFF. The CDR3 bases are TGTGCCAGCAGCCTACGGGCTAGCGGGATCAACAATGAGCAGTTCTTC.

This clonotype showed up just once. The chain carries TRBV9 and TRBJ2-3; D possibly corresponds to TRBD1 (5 bases). This CDR3 is built from 14 residues. The V gene lost 5 bases and the J gene lost 3 bases, with 13 bases spanning the gap. Germline loops: CDR1 SGDLS, CDR2 YYNGEE. CDR3 region: CASSAGWGTDTQYF. CDR3 nucleotides: TGTGCCAGCAGTGCAGGGTGGGGTACAGATACGCAGTATTTT.

This clonotype was found a few times. Written as DNA, the CDR3 is TGTGCCAGCAGTCTCGGGTCCCTAAAGGGCACTGAAGCTTTCTTT. It encodes CASSLGSLKGTEAFF. V is TRBV5-6 and J is TRBJ1-1; D remains unclear. In germline, CDR1 is SGHDT, CDR2 YYEEEE. Trimming cost V 5 bases and J 4 bases, with 18 bases left between them. The CDR3 has 15 amino acids.

In its sample, this clonotype was seen a few times. The V gene is TRBV20-1, the J gene TRBJ1-1, with D unclear. The CDR3 totals 13 residues. CDR1 DFQATT and CDR2 SNEGSKA come from the germline V gene (reference sequence). V lost 5 bases and J lost 0, with 10 bases in between. The CDR3: CSASGSMNTEAFF. The CDR3 DNA is TGCAGTGCTTCGGGAAGCATGAACACTGAAGCTTTCTTT.

The chain employs TRBV6-2 or TRBV6-3 and TRBJ2-2, with D unclear. Germline loops: CDR1 MNHEY, CDR2 SVGEGT. Deletions cut 2 bases from V and 2 bases from J, with 3 bases between. The length of the CDR3 is 13 residues. This CDR3 is CASSYPNTGELFF. Here the CDR3 DNA reads TGTGCCAGCAGTTACCCCAACACCGGGGAGCTGTTTTTT.

With regard to this clonotype: The junction differs from germline at one of its ends, possibly a read error. The chain links TRBV7-2 to TRBJ2-1; tentatively, D is TRBD2 (6 bases). CDR1 and CDR2 from the germline V gene are SGHTA and FQGNSA. The length of the CDR3 is 12 residues. Written as DNA, the CDR3 is TGTGCCGGCAGCTTTAGCGGAAATGAGCAGTTCTTC. Translated, it gives CAGSFSGNEQFF.

Turning to this clonotype: The CDR3 does not end in the conserved phenylalanine or tryptophan, so this is likely a read error. The rearrangement links TRBV7-9 to TRBJ2-5; unclear D gene. Germline V gene lookup returns CDR1 SEHNR and CDR2 FQNEAQ (reference sequence). V lost 8 bases and J 2 bases, leaving 15 bases between the germline ends. The CDR3 sequence is 14 residues long. The CDR3 DNA is TGTGCCAGCGTCATTTCGGGCGCTCAAGAGACCCAGTACTTA. Protein sequence: CASVISGAQETQYL.

Note on this clonotype: At one boundary the junction diverges from the germline segment, which might be a read error. J is TRBJ1-3 and V is TRBV9; D gene ambiguous. From germline, CDR1 is SGDLS and CDR2 YYNGEE. The CDR3 is made up of 15 amino acids. The CDR3 is CVSSVGPEAGNTIYF. The CDR3 bases are TGTGTCAGCAGCGTAGGTCCGGAGGCTGGAAACACCATATATTTT.

The genes are TRBV3-1 and TRBJ2-7; D possibly corresponds to TRBD2 (5 bases). Trimming pared 0 bases from V and 3 bases from J, leaving 12 bases between. Germline CDR1 LGHDT, CDR2 YNNKEL (reference sequence). This CDR3 is 15 amino acids long. DNA of the CDR3: TGTGCCAGCAGCCAAGATTCAAGCGGATACTACGAGCAGTACTTC. Translation: CASSQDSSGYYEQYF.

This clonotype has more than one count but fewer than ten. The gene calls are TRBV6-6 and TRBJ2-2; 7 nucleotides match TRBD2. The trim removed 5 bases at V and 5 bases at J, leaving 5 bases unmatched. The CDR3 totals 14 residues. Germline V gene sequence: CDR1 MNHNY, CDR2 SVGAGI (reference sequence). CDR3 nucleotides: TGTGCCAGCAGTCGGGGGGTCTTTACCGGGGAGCTGTTTTTT. Translating gives CASSRGVFTGELFF.

Concerning this clonotype itself: Being one base from a much bigger clone, this may be a read error. This chain links TRBV18 with TRBJ2-7; TRBD1 matches 11 bases. Germline lookup yields CDR1 KGHSH and CDR2 LQKENI. There are 16 residues in the CDR3. DNA of the CDR3: TGTGCCGGCTCATTAAAGTCCGGGACAGGGGGCTACGAGCAGTACTTC. This gives the protein CAGSLKSGTGGYEQYF.

The sample holds many counts of this clonotype. The CDR3 sequence: CASSLVHEQFF. The CDR3, as DNA: TGTGCCAGCAGTTTGGTCCATGAGCAGTTCTTC. This chain links TRBV12-3 or TRBV12-4 with TRBJ2-1; D is unclear. CDR3 length equals 11 residues. Trimming stripped 3 bases from V and 8 bases from J, with 5 bases between.

Ten or more counts support this clonotype. The V and J genes are TRBV12-5 and TRBJ1-2; D unclear. CDR3 length: 13 residues. V was cut by 2 bases and J by 6 bases, with 10 bases left in between. Germline assignment: CDR1 LGHNT and CDR2 FRNRAP. CDR3 sequence (DNA): TGTGCTAGTGGTTTGCTTCCAGGAGATGGCTACACCTTC. This gives the protein CASGLLPGDGYTF.

This chain links TRBV19 with TRBJ1-5, with D possibly being TRBD1 (6 bases). V dropped 7 bases and J dropped 6 bases, with 22 bases sitting between them. This CDR3 is 16 amino acids long. The germline gives CDR1 LNHDA, CDR2 SQIVND (reference sequence). The CDR3 sequence is CASNPTGLNLRQPQHF. For the CDR3, the DNA is TGTGCCAGTAACCCGACAGGATTGAATCTTCGTCAGCCCCAGCATTTT.

This clonotype was recorded many times. This chain joins TRBV28 and TRBJ1-1, with TRBD1 matching over 9 bases. The CDR3 has 14 amino acids. Germline assignment: CDR1 MDHEN and CDR2 SYDVKM. V trimming: 5 bases; J trimming: 6 bases; junction bases outside the gene matches: 7. The CDR3, as DNA: TGTGCCAGCAGTGGACAGGGGAAGTTGGCTGAAGCTTTCTTT. It specifies CASSGQGKLAEAFF.

The chain recombines TRBV5-1 with TRBJ2-3, with D unresolved. CDR3 size: 14 residues. The ends were cut back, 2 bases at V and 1 base at J, with 8 bases in the middle. Germline CDR1 SGHRS, CDR2 YFSETQ. The CDR3 nucleotides are TGCGCCAGCAGCTTCTTCCGGGGCACAGATACGCAGTATTTT. Its protein is CASSFFRGTDTQYF.

This clonotype was detected only a few times. The J gene is TRBJ1-1, the V gene TRBV7-3; no reliable D call. CDR1 and CDR2 from the germline V gene are SGHTA and FQGTGA. V lost 4 bases and J 3 bases, leaving 9 bases between the germline ends. The CDR3 has 13 amino acids. CDR3 DNA: TGTGCCAGCAGCTCCGACACCGACACTGAAGCTTTCTTT. This gives the protein CASSSDTDTEAFF.

The chain combines TRBV19 with TRBJ2-1; a possible D gene is TRBD2 (5 bases). The germline gives CDR1 LNHDA, CDR2 SQIVND (reference sequence). The CDR3 runs to 13 residues. V gave up 3 bases and J gave up 8 bases, with 11 bases separating them. This chain's CDR3 is CASSITRGHEQFF. In DNA form, the CDR3 reads TGTGCCAGTAGTATTACTAGAGGCCATGAGCAGTTCTTC.

As concerns this clonotype: Relative to the germline gene, one junction end is altered; a read error may explain this. The rearrangement joins TRBV29-1 to TRBJ1-2, with 8 bases fitting TRBD1. Germline assignment: CDR1 SQVTM and CDR2 ANQGSEA. The CDR3 contains 12 residues. CDR3 bases: TGCATCGTTGACGGACAGGGACTTGGCTACACCTTC. Translating it yields CIVDGQGLGYTF. Supplemented by reference TRBV29-1 and TRBJ1-2, the full variable domain reads SAVISQKPSRDICQRGTSLTIQCQVDSQVTMMFWYRQQPGQSLTLIATANQGSEATYESGFVIDKFPISRPNLTFSTLTVSNMSPEDSSIYLCIVDGQGLGYTFGSGTRLTVV.

The V call is TRBV29-1, the J call TRBJ1-2; D gene ambiguous. There are 11 residues in the CDR3. V was trimmed by 3 bases and J by 7 bases, leaving 9 bases between them. CDR1 is SQVTM and CDR2 is ANQGSEA in the germline V gene. CDR3 sequence: CSVDGVAGYTF. In DNA, the CDR3 is TGCAGCGTTGACGGGGTAGCTGGCTACACCTTC.